This TCR beta chain was sequenced for a study of shared clonotypes between healthy human individuals. General study points: A generally larger estimated richness was seen in naive subsets than in memory subsets. All-four-donor shared clonotypes had higher generation probabilities than non-shared clonotypes did. Sharing across four donors was highest in naive CD4 (about 5%) and lowest in memory CD8 (roughly 0.4%).

On this clone itself: No antigen is known for it.

Germline loops: CDR1 MNHEY, CDR2 SVGAGI. There are 13 residues in the CDR3. V was cut by 8 bases and J by 2 bases, with 9 bases left in between. TCRdb keeps only in-frame clones here, not all; method: immunoSEQ multiplex PCR. The sample contains about 1 million clones, around 75% of which appear only once. The chain carries TRBV6-5 and TRBJ2-2; weak D call: TRBD2 (6 bases). Sequences were obtained from memory CD4+ T cells sorted from blood. Subset indicated: CD45RA-negative fraction. The TCR originated in a young man in good health. CDR3 DNA sequence: TGTGCCAGCTGGGAGGTCAACACCGGGGAGCTGTTTTTT. This sequence encodes CASWEVNTGELFF.